This TCR beta chain was sequenced for a study of cytomegalovirus exposure and HLA in healthy donors (TCRdb year 2017). About the investigation overall: According to an earlier analysis of around 600 of the donors, about 190 million T cells yielded 95 million to 140 million unique TCR beta sequences and 250 to 350 Gb of sequence data. An early release covering 550 to 650 HLA-typed donors comprised roughly 300 gigabases of sequencing data and around 80 million unique TCR sequences. Among the roughly 400 genotyped donors, approximately 76% belonged to the genetic ancestry cluster associated with self-reported Caucasian donors. The study aimed to test whether cataloging public T cell receptors could reveal signatures of past pathogen exposure. Using immunosequencing, the study profiled T cell repertoires from fewer than 700 subjects and related those repertoires to cytomegalovirus serostatus. Besides the first cohort of 666 subjects, a separate validation cohort made up of 120 different subjects was used. To predict cytomegalovirus infection status, the study combined high-throughput TCR immunosequencing, statistical association of individual TCRs with disease status, and machine learning. To study patterns of TCR occurrence, a later analysis re-analyzed previously published TCR beta repertoires from 666 donors and added high-resolution HLA genotyping. In the later analysis, no new phenotypic data were used to find candidate immune exposures; instead, reliance was placed on TCR beta sequences and their occurrence across donors. An earlier analysis of around 580 of the donors used high-throughput TCR beta sequencing to judge whether each TCR beta V gene segment behaved as functional or pseudogenic. Donor age, sex, ethnicity and CMV serostatus were collected together with the repertoire data. A later genetic analysis used genome-wide SNP genotypes for about 55% of the 666 donors, treating that subset as a discovery cohort. Every discovery cohort repertoire had been produced on one sequencing platform. HLA typing included class I and class II loci at four-digit resolution. Typing coverage varied by locus: roughly 620-640 donors for A, B, C, DRB1 and DQB1; approximately 560 for DQA1; 600 to 610 for DPA1; more than 450 for DPB1. Because of strong linkage in the cohort, roughly five DR-DQ haplotypes were treated as single units for association and clustering. Among some 400 genotyped donors of the cohort, an average of around 220,000 unique TCR beta nucleotide sequences was sequenced per donor, of which about 18% were non-productive.

Beyond this particular receptor, the publication reports: While some public TCRs were present in many individuals, most TCR sequences turned up only very rarely across donors. Linkage disequilibrium might explain the correlated functional status among segregating V segments, but an unknown experimental factor could not be ruled out. Because the 87-base-pair reads could not distinguish some IMGT-functional V segments, including TRBV6-2 and TRBV6-3, those segments were excluded. In a later analysis, several top co-occurrence clusters were reported to appear linked to parvovirus B19, influenza, CMV and Epstein-Barr virus. A further reported finding was that TCR beta sequences accurately predicted the HLA-A and HLA-B alleles for most subjects in the first cohort. The earlier analysis of about 600 of the donors excluded about 16 rarely observed V segments, including chromosome 9 orphons, because counts were too low. A later analysis found that TCR association rates varied across HLA loci, with DRB1 alleles showing the most associated TCRs and HLA-C alleles the fewest. The study gave a list of around 170 TCR beta chains associated with cytomegalovirus. It was suggested by the authors that the approach could potentially be generalized to other disease states and immunological phenotypes. A cluster of highly shared sequence variants was judged likely to be a technical artifact of the sequencing pipeline. Compared with the roughly 670-donor mean, donors in an Asian-associated ancestry cluster had fewer N-insertions in productive TCRs, according to a later genetic analysis. In an earlier analysis of roughly 560 of the donors, most TCR beta V segments were observed in productive rearrangements about 87% or about 30% of the time, broadly matching IMGT annotations. HLA typing was unavailable for some donors at each locus, so association tests used only the typed subset. In this cohort, only TCR beta chains were sequenced, and detectable features were limited by the absence of alpha or paired-chain data. In vitro tests confirmed that a few of the cytomegalovirus-associated TCR beta chains recognize cytomegalovirus antigens. In a later genetic analysis, a missense DCLRE1C variant was associated with V-gene and J-gene trimming of TCR beta chains, and the association was replicated in an independent cohort. In both the original and validation cohorts, the classifier was reported to diagnose cytomegalovirus status with high specificity and sensitivity. According to a later analysis, most CMV-associated TCR beta chains appeared to be HLA-restricted, and the HLA associations seemed to be driven largely by CMV exposure. For the cohort, immune exposure information was limited to CMV serostatus. Strong co-occurrence of HLA alleles, especially DR and DQ, made assigning TCR associations to individual alleles difficult. A later analysis found that HLA-associated TCR beta chains were more clonally expanded and had lower generation probabilities than equally common non-associated chains. A later analysis associated about 17,000 TCR beta sequences with specific HLA alleles at a false discovery rate of 0.05. Sequencing depth was assumed to be roughly uniform across donors in the presence/absence analyses, though that assumption may not hold.

On this clone: Its antigen is not yet known. Per-nucleotide qualities are absent, and no much larger clonotype sits a single base away.

V ends up 5 bases short and J 5 bases short, with an unmatched junction base count of 6. There are 15 amino acids in the CDR3, from cysteine to phenylalanine inclusive. CDR3 DNA only is kept here, 45 bases in frame from base 1. As encoded in the germline V gene, CDR1 is SGHTA while CDR2 is FQGNSA. In total, over 600 healthy bone marrow donors made up the cohort. At the time of sampling, every cohort member was nominally healthy, though immune exposures that went unrecorded were likely present. The donor tested CMV seropositive and was one of the 289 seropositive cohort members. A peripheral blood sample was collected from each donor, and TCR beta sequencing was performed on peripheral blood mononuclear cells. Genomic DNA extraction from the blood cell samples was performed with the Qiagen DNeasy Blood Extraction Kit. The library was prepared using the immunoSEQ multiplex PCR assay. For the multiplex PCR, a mixture combining 60 forward primers for TCR Vbeta segments and 13 reverse primers for TCR Jbeta segments was used. Amplification of the CDR3 region of rearranged TCR beta genes was performed with a multiplex PCR assay on genomic DNA. The Illumina HiSeq System was used to sequence the amplified TCR beta libraries as 87-base-pair reads. Processing in the source paper ran as follows. A later analysis counted about 80 million unique TCR beta chains across the 666 repertoires, and 9.5 million to 11 million of these chains were shared by at least two donors. Raw reads were error-corrected and collapsed into unique sequences with a nearest-neighbor algorithm that merged closely related sequences to remove PCR and sequencing errors. CDR3 sequences were aligned to IMGT reference sequences to assign V, D and J gene segments. For a sequence to be retained, a match of at least six nucleotides to both a V gene segment and a J gene segment was required. A rearrangement was called productive if the CDR3 had no stop codons and remained in frame with V and J, and every other rearrangement was called non-productive. CDR3 was defined by IMGT convention, running from the second conserved V-encoded cysteine to the conserved J-encoded phenylalanine. The earlier analysis of 587 of the donors excluded sequences that lacked an unambiguous match to a single V gene segment. An earlier analysis of a few hundred of the donors called V segments functional above 56.7% productive rearrangements and segregating when the between-donor standard deviation exceeded 5%. To diagnose cytomegalovirus status from the catalog of TCR beta chain sequences, a statistical classification framework was built. V and J gene assignment, in a later analysis, came from comparing TCR nucleotide sequences with IMGT/GENE-DB human TR gene sequences. In a later analysis, CDR3 sequences and most-parsimonious VDJ recombination scenarios were assigned using the TCRdist pipeline. A later analysis defined each TCR beta chain by its CDR3 amino acid sequence plus V-gene family, and excluded reads lacking a unique V-gene family. A later analysis removed nearly 600 highly shared, low-generation-probability nucleotide sequences to deal with suspected cross-contamination and a sequencing artifact. For each public chain, a later analysis derived a clonal expansion index from normalized ranks of inferred template counts within each repertoire. Generation probabilities in a later analysis came from a VDJ recombination model fitted to out-of-frame rearrangements, and those results were checked against IGoR. Hypergeometric tests were used in a later analysis to score TCR-TCR, TCR-HLA and TCR-CMV co-occurrence, with a repertoire-size bias correction applied to the TCR pairs. False discovery rates were estimated in a later analysis by permuting HLA or CMV assignments 20 times. In a later analysis, co-occurring TCRs were grouped using DBSCAN, with TCRdist sequence similarity added in when clustering inside HLA-allele-positive subsets. Repertoires with fewer than 30,000 or more than 120,000 public chains, plus five repertoires with anomalous nucleotide sharing, were excluded from co-occurrence clustering. TCRdb's version of the immuneACCESS table is confined to in-frame rearrangements and falls short of the full clone set. An unresolved V gene accounts for under half of the shortfall where checked; the remainder is of unknown origin. V and J calls and clone size are copied from that table; D and trimming were computed from the DNA. This sample is represented by around 150,000 clones; 60% to 80% of them were singletons. The top ten constitute over 11% of the sample.

The source material was PBMCs. The TCR sequence derives from a man between 50 and 59 years old in good health and CMV-seropositive. Recombination joined TRBV7-2 with TRBJ2-1, with 10 junctional bases fitting TRBD1. In nucleotide form, the sequence is TGTGCCAGCAGCCACGGGACAGGGGAAAACAATGAGCAGTTCTTC. The translation is CASSHGTGENNEQFF. Reference TRBV7-2 and TRBJ2-1 genes cover what lies past the CDR3, so the full variable domain is GAGVSQSPSNKVTEKGKDVELRCDPISGHTALYWYRQSLGQGLEFLIYFQGNSAPDKSGLPSDRFSAERTGGSVSTLTIQRTQQEDSAVYLCASSHGTGENNEQFFGPGTRLTVL.